This T cell receptor (beta chain) derives from a study of blood T cell dynamics during melanoma immunotherapy. Time point of the sample: week 3, after first cycle of checkpoint inhibitor. The CDR3 has 14 amino acids. The germline CDR1 and CDR2 sequences are KGHSH and LQKENI. Between the trimmed V and J ends, which lost 1 base and 1 base, there was a span of 7 bases. TCRdb's table, derived via immunoSEQ multiplex PCR, lists solely in-frame clones and lacks some. The sample has thousands of clones, about 85% seen once. The chain has TRBV18 and TRBJ1-2, with a tentative D call TRBD1 (6 bases). The TCR sequence derives from a human donor with melanoma. The sequencing here drew on blood, taken from a patient treated with checkpoint blockade. The DNA of the CDR3 is TGTGCCAGCTCACCACGGACAGATAACTATGGCTACACCTTC. Amino acids: CASSPRTDNYGYTF.